This T cell receptor beta chain stems from a study of a mutant IDH1 vaccine in newly diagnosed glioma. Study as a whole: Vaccination started 4-6 weeks after radiotherapy alone, or with temozolomide cycles.

This clone was detected only a few times. Its antigen is undetermined. Produced via immunoSEQ multiplex PCR; TCRdb's table is partial and in-frame only. The profile covers about 36,000 clones, with 80% appearing a single time and roughly 16% taken by the ten largest. Germline values: CDR1 SGHRS, CDR2 YFSETQ. V shed 4 bases and J 7 bases; nucleotides not matched to a gene: 11. This CDR3 has 15 amino acids. The time point was: week 11, during vaccination. Each dose of the vaccine consisted of 300 ug of mutant IDH1 20-mer peptide, with topical imiquimod. The sequencing here drew on peripheral blood mononuclear cells (PBMCs), taken from a glioma patient whose treatment included an IDH1 peptide vaccine. The source of this sequence is a woman in her 30s with glioma. Some clones in this sample may be carry-over from other donors' samples. This chain joins TRBV5-1 and TRBJ1-5; the match to TRBD1 covers 7 bases. The CDR3 region has the DNA TGCGCCAGCAGCCCCGGGGGACAGAAACACCAGCCCCAGCATTTT. Protein product: CASSPGGQKHQPQHF.